One and the same sample provided the 29 T cell receptor beta chains below, sequenced in a study of cytomegalovirus exposure and HLA in healthy donors. This PCR relied on a set of 60 Vbeta primers and 13 Jbeta primers. Produced via immunoSEQ multiplex PCR; TCRdb's table is partial and in-frame only. The repertoire holds roughly 130,000 clones, roughly 78% seen once, with 1% in the top ten. Sequencing was done on a sample of PBMCs. Receptors were obtained from a man aged 35 to 55 in good health and CMV-seronegative.

The V and J genes are TRBV5-1 and TRBJ2-5; 10 bases align to TRBD2. Germline lookup yields CDR1 SGHRS and CDR2 YFSETQ. V lost 2 bases, J lost 4 bases, and 5 bases stayed unmatched. This CDR3 region has 15 residues. CDR3 nucleotide sequence: TGCGCCAGCAGCTTAGCGGGAGGGCCGGGAGAGACCCAGTACTTC. Its translation: CASSLAGGPGETQYF. Full variable domain (remainder filled in from reference TRBV5-1 and TRBJ2-5): KAGVTQTPRYLIKTRGQQVTLSCSPISGHRSVSWYQQTPGQGLQFLFEYFSETQRNKGNFPGRFSGRQFSNSRSEMNVSTLELGDSALYLCASSLAGGPGETQYFGPGTRLLVL.

This rearrangement joins TRBV2 to TRBJ2-1; a weak D match, TRBD1 (5 bases). Germline V CDR1 and CDR2: SNHLY, FYNNEI. The CDR3 is 15 residues long. Trimming removed 5 bases at V and 9 bases at J, with 20 bases between. The chain's CDR3 is CASSTRQNQNIEQFF. Here the CDR3 DNA reads TGTGCCAGCAGTACACGACAGAACCAAAACATTGAGCAGTTCTTC.

V usage is TRBV6-6 and J usage is TRBJ1-1, with TRBD1 matching 8 bases. With V trimmed by 6 bases and J by 2 bases, 5 bases remained unmatched. Germline-derived CDR1 and CDR2 are MNHNY and SVGAGI (reference sequence). The CDR3 is made up of 14 amino acids. The CDR3 coding sequence is TGTGCCAGCAGAGGGACAGGCGGAAACACTGAAGCTTTCTTT. Encoded protein: CASRGTGGNTEAFF.

The chain links TRBV2 to TRBJ2-5, with 7 positions matching TRBD1. Germline lookup yields CDR1 SNHLY and CDR2 FYNNEI. The CDR3 contains 13 residues. V dropped 6 bases and J dropped 5; count of bases not matched to a gene: 6. For the CDR3, the DNA is TGTGCCAGCAGCGCGACAGGGCGGGAGACCCAGTACTTC. Translation gives CASSATGRETQYF.

The genes are TRBV27 and TRBJ1-5; TRBD1 matches at 9 bases. The CDR3 has 18 residues. Germline V gene data show CDR1 as MNHEY and CDR2 as SMNVEV (reference sequence). Trimming at V came to 5 bases and at J to 6 bases, leaving 17 bases not matched to a gene. As DNA, the CDR3 is TGTGCCAGCAGTCCTACTGCCTCCAGGACAGGGGCAATTCAGCCCCAGCATTTT. Translation: CASSPTASRTGAIQPQHF.

The chain carries TRBV10-3 and TRBJ1-2; D gene ambiguous. Germline lookup yields CDR1 ENHRY and CDR2 SYGVKD. Trimming left V 4 bases short and J 4 bases short, with 7 bases between. The CDR3 is 12 amino acids. CDR3 DNA: TGTGCCATCAGTGTGTACAGCTATGGCTACACCTTC. Protein product: CAISVYSYGYTF.

The chain employs TRBV5-1 and TRBJ2-5; TRBD2 matches at 15 bases. The CDR3 runs 18 residues. J gave up 2 bases and V 4 bases, and 9 bases lay outside the gene matches. Germline V gene data show CDR1 as SGHRS and CDR2 as YFSETQ. The CDR3 protein is CASSPTGLAGGGQETQYF. In DNA, the CDR3 is TGCGCCAGCAGCCCGACCGGACTAGCGGGAGGGGGGCAAGAGACCCAGTACTTC.

This clone came up a few times. The rearrangement joins TRBV6-4 to TRBJ2-3, with 8 bases identical to TRBD2. There are 15 residues in the CDR3. Germline lookup yields CDR1 MRHNA and CDR2 SNTAGT. Unmatched junction bases numbered 4, after V lost 4 bases and J lost 1 base. The CDR3 spells CASSAFSGGTDTQYF. The DNA for the CDR3 is TGTGCCAGCAGTGCCTTTAGCGGGGGCACAGATACGCAGTATTTT.

This clone has a single count. This chain links TRBV7-9 with TRBJ2-7; a possible D gene is TRBD2 (6 bases). CDR1 is SEHNR and CDR2 is FQNEAQ in the germline V gene (reference sequence). The CDR3 totals 12 residues. Trimming cost V 11 bases and J 2 bases, with 13 bases left between them. CDR3 protein: CAGGADAYEQYF. The CDR3 region has the DNA TGTGCCGGCGGGGCGGACGCCTACGAGCAGTACTTC.

This chain uses TRBV9 with TRBJ1-2; 7 bases are a match to TRBD1. The CDR3 has 13 amino acids. Germline V gene lookup returns CDR1 SGDLS and CDR2 YYNGEE. J was trimmed by 6 bases and V by 2 bases; bases with no gene match: 4. This chain's CDR3 is CASSVETGHGYTF. The CDR3 region has the DNA TGTGCCAGCAGCGTGGAGACAGGGCATGGCTACACCTTC.

This clone has a handful of counts. The chain employs TRBV27 and TRBJ2-1; 9 positions agree with TRBD1. This CDR3 contains 13 residues. V was clipped by 6 bases and J by 7 bases; unmatched bases: 4. Germline V gives CDR1 MNHEY, CDR2 SMNVEV (reference sequence). CDR3 bases: TGTGCCAGCAGGGACAGGGGACGGAATGAGCAGTTCTTC. It is translated as CASRDRGRNEQFF.

This chain uses TRBV2 with TRBJ1-5, with D possibly being TRBD1 (6 bases). The CDR3 runs to 13 residues. Trimming shortened V by 5 bases and J by 6 bases, and 11 bases separated the two germline ends. Germline-derived CDR1 and CDR2 are SNHLY and FYNNEI. CDR3: CASSHREGQPQHF. In DNA, the CDR3 is TGTGCCAGCAGTCACAGGGAAGGTCAGCCCCAGCATTTT. Full variable domain (rest looked up from reference TRBV2 and TRBJ1-5): EPEVTQTPSHQVTQMGQEVILRCVPISNHLYFYWYRQILGQKVEFLVSFYNNEISEKSEIFDDQFSVERPDGSNFTLKIRSTKLEDSAMYFCASSHREGQPQHFGDGTRLSIL.

The V call is TRBV7-8, the J call TRBJ1-1; D gene unclear. The CDR3 sequence is 14 residues long. Looked up from germline, CDR1 is SGHVS and CDR2 is FQNEAQ. V was cut by 1 base and J by 1 base, with 7 bases left in between. This CDR3 reads CASSLGGPNTEAFF. CDR3 sequence (DNA): TGTGCCAGCAGCTTAGGAGGCCCGAACACTGAAGCTTTCTTT.

In its sample, this clone was seen once. The chain links TRBV18 to TRBJ1-1; the D gene is possibly TRBD1 (5 bases). The CDR3 is 14 residues long. From germline, CDR1 is KGHSH and CDR2 LQKENI. V was cut by 2 bases and J by 5 bases, with 12 bases left in between. In DNA, the CDR3 is TGTGCCAGCTCACCAGGTCAGGGAAGGACTGAAGCTTTCTTT. Protein: CASSPGQGRTEAFF.

The rearrangement joins TRBV7-9 to TRBJ2-7, with 7 positions matching TRBD2. This CDR3 is built from 14 residues. After removal of 5 bases from V and 0 bases from J, the junction contained 4 bases not matched to a gene. Germline CDR1 and CDR2: SEHNR and FQNEAQ (reference sequence). The CDR3 here is CASSPPSGSYEQYF. The CDR3 DNA is TGTGCCAGCAGCCCCCCTAGCGGCTCCTACGAGCAGTACTTC.

The chain links TRBV2 to TRBJ1-2, with TRBD1 matching 11 bases. This CDR3 is 14 amino acids long. Germline assignment: CDR1 SNHLY and CDR2 FYNNEI. The junction had 2 bases not matched to a gene; V was cut back by 5 bases and J by 3 bases. The CDR3 region is CASSLDRGHYGYTF. CDR3 nucleotide sequence: TGTGCCAGCAGTCTGGACAGGGGGCACTATGGCTACACCTTC.

This chain links TRBV5-4 with TRBJ1-1, with 7 nucleotides matching TRBD1. Trimming at V came to 2 bases and at J to 1 base, leaving 11 bases not matched to a gene. This CDR3 comprises 17 residues. CDR1 is SGHNT, CDR2 YYREEE, per germline (reference sequence). CDR3 bases: TGTGCCAGCAGCTTAGATAAGGGGGCTTTGGGGAACACTGAAGCTTTCTTT. Its protein product is CASSLDKGALGNTEAFF. The whole variable domain, filled in from reference TRBV5-4 and TRBJ1-1, reads ETGVTQSPTHLIKTRGQQVTLRCSSQSGHNTVSWYQQALGQGPQFIFQYYREEENGRGNFPPRFSGLQFPNYSSELNVNALELDDSALYLCASSLDKGALGNTEAFFGQGTRLTVV.

This clone was detected once. V usage is TRBV11-3 and J usage is TRBJ2-1; TRBD1 matches 9 bases. CDR1 is SGHNT, CDR2 YENEEA, per germline. Trimming at V came to 5 bases and at J to 7 bases, leaving 9 bases not matched to a gene. CDR3 length: 15 residues. CDR3 sequence (DNA): TGTGCCAGCAGCAATAAGGGACAGGGCTCGAATGAGCAGTTCTTC. Amino acids: CASSNKGQGSNEQFF.

This rearrangement joins TRBV6-6 to TRBJ2-7; TRBD1 is a possible D gene (5 bases). CDR3 length: 13 amino acids. With 0 bases removed from V and 3 bases from J, the gap between germline ends came to 6 bases. The germline gives CDR1 MNHNY, CDR2 SVGAGI (reference sequence). The CDR3 DNA reads TGTGCCAGCAGTTACTCCGGACACTACGAGCAGTACTTC. Its translation: CASSYSGHYEQYF.

The V call is TRBV28, the J call TRBJ1-5; 8 nucleotides agree with TRBD1. The CDR3 length is 15 residues. The germline CDR1 and CDR2 sequences are MDHEN and SYDVKM. J gave up 6 bases and V 6 bases, and 10 bases lay outside the gene matches. The CDR3, as DNA: TGTGCCAGCAGGATCCAGGGGGCTGAAGGTCAGCCCCAGCATTTT. Amino acid sequence: CASRIQGAEGQPQHF.

The V gene is TRBV12-2, the J gene TRBJ1-5; TRBD1, the table's D call, lacks a check against the DNA. TRBV12-2 represents a pseudogene. The CDR3 is made up of 17 amino acids. The CDR3 here is CASRLEPGQGFGQPQHF. The CDR3 nucleotides are TGTGCAAGTCGCTTAGAACCGGGACAGGGGTTCGGTCAGCCCCAGCATTTT.

The rearrangement links TRBV30 to TRBJ1-5, with 12 bases aligning to TRBD1. The CDR3 length is 15 residues. V was pared by 2 bases and J by 6 bases, with 5 bases of the junction left unmatched. The germline gives CDR1 GTSNPN, CDR2 SVGIG (reference sequence). The CDR3 sequence: CAWSRGDRGLQPQHF. CDR3 coding DNA: TGTGCCTGGAGTAGGGGGGACAGGGGGCTTCAGCCCCAGCATTTT.

There are a few counts of this clone. The same CDR3 arises from other DNA sequences in this sample as well. The chain joins TRBV29-1 to TRBJ1-5; no definite D call. Trimming cost V 4 bases and J 5 bases, with 12 bases left between them. Germline-derived CDR1 and CDR2 are SQVTM and ANQGSEA. The length of the CDR3 is 13 residues. CDR3 residues: CSVGEGRDQPQHF. In nucleotides, the CDR3 is TGCAGCGTTGGGGAGGGTAGGGATCAGCCCCAGCATTTT.

V usage is TRBV7-9 and J usage is TRBJ2-5; tentatively, D is TRBD1 (5 bases). Germline assignment: CDR1 SEHNR and CDR2 FQNEAQ (reference sequence). The germline V and J ends were trimmed by 1 base and 2 bases, with 8 bases remaining between them. This CDR3 spans 14 amino acids. This CDR3 is CASSLETDQETQYF. Written as DNA, the CDR3 is TGTGCCAGCAGCTTAGAGACAGATCAAGAGACCCAGTACTTC.

CDR3 DNA: TGTGCCAGCAGCTTCCGACGACTAGCTTCTGGGGCCAACGTCCTGACTTTC. Protein product: CASSFRRLASGANVLTF. The J gene is TRBJ2-6, the V gene TRBV11-2, with 7 nucleotides matching TRBD2. From germline, CDR1 is SGHAT and CDR2 FQNNGV. V trimming: 3 bases; J trimming: 1 base; junction bases outside the gene matches: 6. The CDR3 has 17 amino acids.

This sequence joins TRBV7-2 and TRBJ2-3; 8 bases agree with TRBD2. CDR1 and CDR2 (germline): SGHTA, FQGNSA. This CDR3 contains 18 residues. The V gene end was trimmed by 1 base and the J gene end by 2 bases; junction bases not matched to a gene: 11. The CDR3 DNA follows: TGTGCCAGCAGCTTAGGTGCCCGGGGGGGACTTCTCACAGATACGCAGTATTTT. Protein product: CASSLGARGGLLTDTQYF.

This clone was detected a few times. The gene calls are TRBV7-2 and TRBJ2-7; a weak D match, TRBD2 (5 bases). In germline, CDR1 is SGHTA, CDR2 FQGNSA. The CDR3 totals 14 residues. Between the trimmed V and J ends, which lost 5 bases and 4 bases, there was a span of 15 bases. The CDR3 sequence is CASSVPRRSYEQYF. In nucleotides, the CDR3 is TGTGCCAGCAGCGTGCCCCGGAGGTCGTACGAGCAGTACTTC.

As for this clone: Within the sample, other DNA sequences also encode this same CDR3. This chain uses TRBV28 with TRBJ2-7; 10 nucleotides match TRBD1. Germline trimming cut 6 bases from V and 4 bases from J; bases unmatched to any gene: 3. The CDR3 is made up of 13 amino acids. Germline V CDR1 and CDR2: MDHEN, SYDVKM. The CDR3, as DNA: TGTGCCAGCAGCTCGGGACAGGGGTACGAGCAGTACTTC. This encodes CASSSGQGYEQYF.

This chain links TRBV7-2 with TRBJ2-6; maybe TRBD1 (5 bases). The CDR3 runs to 16 residues. Germline-derived CDR1 and CDR2 are SGHTA and FQGNSA. Trimming shortened V by 5 bases and J by 0 bases, and 11 bases separated the two germline ends. This CDR3 reads CASSVTGSSGANVLTF. The CDR3 bases are TGTGCCAGCAGCGTAACAGGCTCCTCTGGGGCCAACGTCCTGACTTTC.